This TCR beta chain came from a study of tumor and adjacent non-tumor tissue in lung cancer. Points from the study as a whole: Normal lung showed higher cumulative top 100 clone frequency than tumor. Tumor tissue had significantly higher TCR diversity than normal lung.

This clonotype was recorded at least ten times. What it recognizes is unknown. The CDR3 is made up of 13 amino acids. V gave up 7 bases and J gave up 3 bases; unmatched junction bases: 5. CDR1 and CDR2 from the germline V gene are SNHLY and FYNNEI. No cell sorting was done before RNA was extracted from the tissue. This non-tumor lung sample came from over 3 cm beyond the tumor edge. Chemotherapy-naive patients with new lung cancer underwent thoracic surgery in China, August–late 2014. TCRbeta libraries were built with three rounds of nested PCR, modified from ARM-PCR. TCRdb fed the multiplex PCR reads into MiXCR, producing one record per CDR3 protein. The table has about 77,000 distinct CDR3 sequences, around 80% seen once; the top ten hold around two fifths.

The sequence was obtained from a man aged 65-85 years with non-small cell lung cancer. Sequencing was carried out using distant non-tumor lung tissue. This rearrangement joins TRBV2 to TRBJ1-1, with TRBD1 matching 7 bases. CDR3 in amino acids: CASTVRGHTEAFF. CDR3 DNA sequence: TGTGCCAGCACGGTGAGGGGGCACACTGAAGCTTTCTTT. The whole variable domain, remainder taken from reference TRBV2 and TRBJ1-1, is EPEVTQTPSHQVTQMGQEVILRCVPISNHLYFYWYRQILGQKVEFLVSFYNNEISEKSEIFDDQFSVERPDGSNFTLKIRSTKLEDSAMYFCASTVRGHTEAFFGQGTRLTVV.